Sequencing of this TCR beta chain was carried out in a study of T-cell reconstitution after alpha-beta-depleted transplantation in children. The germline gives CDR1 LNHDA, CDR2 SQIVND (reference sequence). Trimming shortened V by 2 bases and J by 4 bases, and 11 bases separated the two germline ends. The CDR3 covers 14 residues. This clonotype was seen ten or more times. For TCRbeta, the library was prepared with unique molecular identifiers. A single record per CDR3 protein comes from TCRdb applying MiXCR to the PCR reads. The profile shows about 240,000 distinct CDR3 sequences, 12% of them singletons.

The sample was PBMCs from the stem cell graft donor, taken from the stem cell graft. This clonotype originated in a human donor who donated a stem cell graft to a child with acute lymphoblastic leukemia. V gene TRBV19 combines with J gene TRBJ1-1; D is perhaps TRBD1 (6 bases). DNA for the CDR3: TGTGCCAGTAGTATATTTACAGGGCCCACTGAAGCTTTCTTT. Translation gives CASSIFTGPTEAFF.